The rows below give T cell receptor beta chains drawn from one sample of a study of T cells after yellow fever vaccination. MiXCR was run by TCRdb on the 5' RACE reads, yielding one entry per CDR3 protein. The repertoire holds 300,000 to 450,000 distinct CDR3 sequences, with roughly 7.5% as singletons. The sample consisted of PBMCs, taken roughly 47 days after the first yellow fever vaccination. These receptors all stem from a man younger than 35 who received the YFV17D yellow fever vaccine. The CDR3 runs from the conserved cysteine through the conserved F or W. The D gene is left open where the match is weak. Some rows mark clone size as missing; the rest say once, few, many or name a class of expanded clone.

TRBV21-1	17	NA	TRBJ1-2	NA	TGTTCCAGCAGCAGCCGGGACAGGGAACCTCTTGACTATGGCTACACCTTC	CSSSSRDREPLDYGYTF
TRBV6-2/TRBV6-3	16	NA	TRBJ2-7	NA	TGTGCCAGCAGTTTCCAACCGGGACACCAACTCTACGAGCAGTACTTC	CASSFQPGHQLYEQYF
TRBV29-1	12	NA	TRBJ1-1	few	TGCAGCGTTGCCAGTATGTTCACTGAAGCTTTCTTT	CSVASMFTEAFF
TRBV10-3	14	NA	TRBJ2-3	few	TGTGCCATCAGTAATACCCCGGACGCAGATACGCAGTATTTT	CAISNTPDADTQYF
TRBV7-2	17	TRBD1	TRBJ1-5	few	TGTGCCAGCAGCCCCTGGGGGGCAGGGGGCCCAGGTCAGCCCCAGCATTTT	CASSPWGAGGPGQPQHF
TRBV29-1	13	TRBD1	TRBJ1-1	many	TGCATCGCCCGGGGACAGCAGTTAACTGAAGCTTTCTTT	CIARGQQLTEAFF
TRBV5-1	12	NA	TRBJ2-3	many	TGCGCCAGCAGAGTAAGCACAGATACGCAGTATTTT	CASRVSTDTQYF
TRBV4-1	15	TRBD1	TRBJ1-2	few	TGCGCCAGCAGCCAAGATCCTACAGGGGCCTATGGCTACACCTTC	CASSQDPTGAYGYTF
TRBV6-5	14	NA	TRBJ1-1	few	TGTGCCAGCAGTTACTCCCCAGACAGATTTGAAGCTTTCTTT	CASSYSPDRFEAFF
TRBV6-2/TRBV6-3	16	NA	TRBJ1-1	few	TGTGCCAGCAGTTACTCAGGCGGGCAAGCGAACACTGAAGCTTTCTTT	CASSYSGGQANTEAFF
TRBV24-1	14	NA	TRBJ2-1	many	TGTGCCACCAGTCTAACAGGCGGATACAATGAGCAGTTCTTC	CATSLTGGYNEQFF
TRBV20-1	14	TRBD1	TRBJ2-1	few	TGCAGTGCTAGGGGACAGGGGGCGGGGAATGAGCAGTTCTTC	CSARGQGAGNEQFF
TRBV4-3	14	NA	TRBJ2-1	few	TGCGCCAGCAGCCAAGATACAGGGAATGTGGTGCAGTTCTTC	CASSQDTGNVVQFF
TRBV3-1	17	NA	TRBJ2-3	NA	TGTGCCAGCAGCCAGCGACACGCTTGGACACTCGCAGATACGCAGTATTTT	CASSQRHAWTLADTQYF
TRBV24-1	11	NA	TRBJ1-2	NA	TGTGCCACCCCGTACTCTTATGGCTACACCTTC	CATPYSYGYTF
TRBV5-5	14	TRBD1	TRBJ2-2	many	TGTGCCAGCAGCTTGGACAGGGGTACCGGGGAGCTGTTTTTT	CASSLDRGTGELFF
TRBV13	12	NA	TRBJ1-2	few	TGTGCCAGCAGCTTAGATGCAGGGTACTACACCTTC	CASSLDAGYYTF
TRBV5-1	14	TRBD2	TRBJ2-5	many	TGCGCCAGCAGCTACGGGGGGTCACAAGAGACCCAGTACTTC	CASSYGGSQETQYF
TRBV7-3	16	NA	TRBJ1-6	NA	TGTGCCAGCAGCTTAACGAGTTCACAACCGAATTCACCCCTCCACTTT	CASSLTSSQPNSPLHF
TRBV10-2	14	NA	TRBJ2-3	NA	TGCGCCAGCAGTGACAGGAGTATCACAGATACGCAGTATTTT	CASSDRSITDTQYF
TRBV4-1	14	NA	TRBJ2-1	many	TGCGCCAGCAGCGAAAAAGATGGGTACAATGAGCAGTTCTTC	CASSEKDGYNEQFF
TRBV7-9	16	NA	TRBJ1-3	once	TGTGCCATCGGCCCTGGGGGGGGCACCTCTGGAAACACCATATATTTT	CAIGPGGGTSGNTIYF
TRBV2	13	TRBD2	TRBJ2-1	NA	TGTGCCAGCATAACTTGCGGGGGTTCTTCCCAGTTCTTC	CASITCGGSSQFF
TRBV20-1	12	NA	TRBJ2-3	few	TGCAGTACCCCGGGGCGCACAGATACGCAGTATTTT	CSTPGRTDTQYF
TRBV5-1	16	TRBD1	TRBJ2-1	few	TGCGCCAGCAGCTTGGGACAGGGGGCCCCCTACAATGAGCAGTTCTTC	CASSLGQGAPYNEQFF
TRBV27	16	NA	TRBJ1-5	NA	TGTGCCAGCAGTTTTTACTCAAGCCTCCCGAATCAGCCCCAGCATTTT	CASSFYSSLPNQPQHF
TRBV20-1	15	TRBD2	TRBJ2-3	few	TGCAGTGCACGAGAACTAGCGGGGGGCACAGATACGCAGTATTTT	CSARELAGGTDTQYF
TRBV4-3	15	TRBD1	TRBJ2-5	NA	TGCGCCAGCAGCCGGATTCCAGGGGGACAAGAGACCCAGTACTTC	CASSRIPGGQETQYF
TRBV7-6	14	TRBD1	TRBJ2-7	few	TGTGCCAGCCAGCTTGGGACAGGGGACTACGAGCAGTACTTC	CASQLGTGDYEQYF
TRBV20-1	12	TRBD1	TRBJ1-5	NA	TGCCGAACAGGGGGCTCCAGTCAGCCCCAGCATTTT	CRTGGSSQPQHF
TRBV12-3/TRBV12-4	16	TRBD1	TRBJ1-1	many	TGTGCCAGCAGTCCCGGACAGGGGGCCCCGAACACTGAAGCTTTCTTT	CASSPGQGAPNTEAFF
TRBV20-1	13	NA	TRBJ1-1	NA	TGCAGTGCTAGCAACACGGGCAAGACTGAAGCTTTCTTT	CSASNTGKTEAFF
TRBV2	12	NA	TRBJ1-1	NA	TGTGCCACCCGTCAGTCGAACACTGAAGCTTTCTTT	CATRQSNTEAFF
TRBV4-1	17	NA	TRBJ1-4	NA	TGCGCCAGCAGCCAAGGGACCGGGGCTTGGATTAGTGGAAAACTGTTTTTT	CASSQGTGAWISGKLFF
TRBV5-1	13	NA	TRBJ2-1	few	TGCGCCAGCAGCTTGTATGGGTTGGATGAGCAGTTCTTC	CASSLYGLDEQFF
TRBV9	15	NA	TRBJ2-5	NA	TGTGCCAGCAGCGTAGGAGTCAGGGATGGAGAGACCCAGTACTTC	CASSVGVRDGETQYF
TRBV10-3	12	NA	TRBJ2-1	NA	TGTGCCATCAGTGATTATAATCCGGAGCAGTTCTTC	CAISDYNPEQFF
TRBV5-6	17	TRBD1	TRBJ1-1	NA	TGTGCCAGCAGCGGGACAGGGGTGGGCTATCAGAACACTGAAGCTTTCTTT	CASSGTGVGYQNTEAFF
TRBV7-2	15	TRBD2	TRBJ2-7	few	TGTGCCAGCAGCTTAGAACTAGCGGTCGCCTACGAGCAGTACTTC	CASSLELAVAYEQYF
TRBV4-1	14	NA	TRBJ2-1	NA	TGCGCCAGCAGCCAAGAGGCTGCCAACAATGAGCAGTTCTTC	CASSQEAANNEQFF
TRBV30	13	NA	TRBJ1-1	NA	TGTGCCTGGACCAAACGAATGAACACTGAAGCTTTCTTT	CAWTKRMNTEAFF
TRBV7-8	11	NA	TRBJ1-2	many	TGTGCCAGCAGCTTTGGGTCAGGCTACACCTTC	CASSFGSGYTF
TRBV15	15	NA	TRBJ2-5	NA	TGTGCCACCAGCAGAGTAATCGCCATGGTAGGGACCCAGTACTTC	CATSRVIAMVGTQYF
TRBV7-2	11	NA	TRBJ2-7	many	TGTGCCAGCAGCTACCACTACGAGCAGTACTTC	CASSYHYEQYF
TRBV6-5	15	TRBD2	TRBJ2-1	NA	TGTGCCAGCAGTTCGGGGGGGGCCACCTACAATGAGCAGTTCTTC	CASSSGGATYNEQFF
TRBV7-6	13	NA	TRBJ1-2	few	TGTGCCAGCAGCCGTTACAGGGACTATGGCTACACCTTC	CASSRYRDYGYTF
TRBV12-3/TRBV12-4	13	NA	TRBJ2-5	NA	TGTGCCAGCAGTTTTCACGGGGAGGAGACCCAGTACTTC	CASSFHGEETQYF
TRBV7-6	14	NA	TRBJ1-1	many	TGTGCCAGCAGCTTAGCCGCGGTTAACACTGAAGCTTTCTTT	CASSLAAVNTEAFF
TRBV5-1	13	NA	TRBJ2-5	few	TGCGCCAGCAGCTTCGGCCCGGCGGAGACCCAGTACTTC	CASSFGPAETQYF
TRBV12-3/TRBV12-4	15	NA	TRBJ1-2	NA	TGTGCCAGCAACACCGCTGGGACACCGAACTATGGCTACACCTTC	CASNTAGTPNYGYTF
TRBV24-1	12	NA	TRBJ2-5	NA	TGTGCCACCAGTGATTTAGGGGAGACCCAGTACTTC	CATSDLGETQYF
TRBV7-2	15	TRBD2	TRBJ2-3	NA	TGTGCCAGCAGCCGCGGACTAGCGGGGGTCGATACGCAGTATTTT	CASSRGLAGVDTQYF
TRBV6-5	16	NA	TRBJ2-7	NA	TGTGCCAGCAGTTACTCGACCTCCGAGAGGGGGTACGAGCAGTACTTC	CASSYSTSERGYEQYF
TRBV5-4	15	NA	TRBJ2-5	few	TGTGCCAGCAGCTTAAGACTAGAGGGTGGAGAGACCCAGTACTTC	CASSLRLEGGETQYF
TRBV24-1	15	NA	TRBJ2-5	few	TGTGCCACCAGTGACCCCACTAGGATAGGTGAGACCCAGTACTTC	CATSDPTRIGETQYF